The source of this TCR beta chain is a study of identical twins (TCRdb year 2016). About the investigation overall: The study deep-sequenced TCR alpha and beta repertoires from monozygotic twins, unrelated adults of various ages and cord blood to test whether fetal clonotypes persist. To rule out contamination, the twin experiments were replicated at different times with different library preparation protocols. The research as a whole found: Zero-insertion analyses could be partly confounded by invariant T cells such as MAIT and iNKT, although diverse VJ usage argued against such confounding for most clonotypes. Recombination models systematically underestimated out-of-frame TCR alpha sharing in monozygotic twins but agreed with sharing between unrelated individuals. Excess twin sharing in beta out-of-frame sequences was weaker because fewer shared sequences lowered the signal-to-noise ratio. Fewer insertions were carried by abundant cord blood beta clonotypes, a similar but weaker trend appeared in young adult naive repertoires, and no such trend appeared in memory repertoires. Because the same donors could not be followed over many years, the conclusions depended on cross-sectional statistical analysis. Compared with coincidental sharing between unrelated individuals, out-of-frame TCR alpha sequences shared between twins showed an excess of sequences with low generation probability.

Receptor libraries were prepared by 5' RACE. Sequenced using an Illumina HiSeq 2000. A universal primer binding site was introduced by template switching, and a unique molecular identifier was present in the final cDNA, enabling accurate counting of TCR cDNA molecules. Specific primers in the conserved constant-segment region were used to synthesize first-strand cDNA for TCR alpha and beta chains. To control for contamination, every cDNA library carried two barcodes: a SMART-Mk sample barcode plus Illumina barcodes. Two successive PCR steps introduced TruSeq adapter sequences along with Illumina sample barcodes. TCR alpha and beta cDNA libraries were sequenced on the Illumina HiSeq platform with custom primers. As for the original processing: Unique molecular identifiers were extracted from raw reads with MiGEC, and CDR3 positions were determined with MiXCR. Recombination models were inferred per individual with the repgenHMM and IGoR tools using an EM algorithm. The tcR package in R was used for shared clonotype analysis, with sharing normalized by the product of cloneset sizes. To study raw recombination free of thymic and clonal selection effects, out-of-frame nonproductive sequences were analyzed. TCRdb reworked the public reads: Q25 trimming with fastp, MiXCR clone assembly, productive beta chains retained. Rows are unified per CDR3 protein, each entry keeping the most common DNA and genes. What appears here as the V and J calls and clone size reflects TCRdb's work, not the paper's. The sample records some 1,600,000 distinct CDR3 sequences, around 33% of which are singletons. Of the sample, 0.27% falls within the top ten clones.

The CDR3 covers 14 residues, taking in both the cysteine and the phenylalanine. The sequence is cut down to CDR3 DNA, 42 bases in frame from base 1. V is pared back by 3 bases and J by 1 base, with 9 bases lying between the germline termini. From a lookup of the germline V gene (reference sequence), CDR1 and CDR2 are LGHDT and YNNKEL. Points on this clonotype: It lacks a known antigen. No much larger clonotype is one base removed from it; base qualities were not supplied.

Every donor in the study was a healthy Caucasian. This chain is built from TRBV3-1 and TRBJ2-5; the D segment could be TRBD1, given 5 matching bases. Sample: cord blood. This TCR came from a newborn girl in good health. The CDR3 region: CASSHPDSQETQYF. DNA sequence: TGTGCCAGCAGCCACCCTGACAGCCAAGAGACCCAGTACTTC.